This record looks at one T cell receptor (beta chain) sequence and its context. The sample belongs to a study of blood T cell repertoires in COVID-19. The protocol was immunoSEQ multiplex PCR, while the TCRdb copy is restricted to in-frame clones and leaves out a portion. The profile shows approximately 90,000 clones, approximately 81% of them singletons. Sample: peripheral blood. This TCR came from a man aged 60-69 years with acute or convalescent COVID-19.

In DNA form, the CDR3 reads TGTGCCAGCAGTCCGGAGAGACCCGACCCCCTCCACTTT. This translates into CASSPERPDPLHF. The chain combines TRBV27 with TRBJ1-6; no firm D call. V was trimmed by 5 bases and J by 13 bases, leaving 15 bases between them. The CDR3 is 13 amino acids. The V gene's germline CDR1 is MNHEY and CDR2 SMNVEV (reference sequence).